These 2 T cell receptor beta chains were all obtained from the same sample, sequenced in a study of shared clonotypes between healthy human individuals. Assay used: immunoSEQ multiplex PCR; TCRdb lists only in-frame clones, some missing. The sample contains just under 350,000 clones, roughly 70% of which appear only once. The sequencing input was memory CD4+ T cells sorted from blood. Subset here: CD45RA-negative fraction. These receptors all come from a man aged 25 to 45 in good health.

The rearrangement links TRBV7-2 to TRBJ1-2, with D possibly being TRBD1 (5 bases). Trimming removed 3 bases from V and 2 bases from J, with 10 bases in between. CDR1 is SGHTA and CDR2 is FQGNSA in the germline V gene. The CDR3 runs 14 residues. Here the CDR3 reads CASSFGGPNYGYTF. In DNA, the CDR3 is TGTGCCAGCAGCTTTGGGGGACCGAACTATGGCTACACCTTC.

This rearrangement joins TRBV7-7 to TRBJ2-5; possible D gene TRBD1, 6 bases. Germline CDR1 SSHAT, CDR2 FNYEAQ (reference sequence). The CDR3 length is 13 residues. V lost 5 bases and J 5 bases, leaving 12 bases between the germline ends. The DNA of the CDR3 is TGTGCCAGCAGCCTACAGGGCGTGGAGACCCAGTACTTC. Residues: CASSLQGVETQYF.